Listed below are T cell receptor beta chains from one sample, sequenced in a study of T cell changes during pregnancy in multiple sclerosis. The method was immunoSEQ multiplex PCR; TCRdb's version includes in-frame clones alone and lacks a portion of them. This sample carries about 45,000 clones, approximately 91% of them seen once, and the ten largest clones take approximately 1.3%. Sequencing was carried out using PBMCs (not recorded whether the cells were cultured). These receptors were taken from a female donor with multiple sclerosis, enrolled in a pregnancy study. CDR3s include the opening cysteine and the closing phenylalanine or tryptophan. Each record gives: clone size, J gene, V gene, D gene, CDR3 protein, CDR3 DNA. D genes are given only for firm matches. Size tells how often a clone was seen (once, few, many) or the class of an expanded clone, and some rows leave it out.

. TRBJ1-4 TRBV29-1 . CSVEDPTLNEKLFF TGCAGCGTTGAAGATCCCACGCTTAATGAAAAACTGTTTTTT
. TRBJ2-2 TRBV5-6 TRBD2 CASSLALAGENTGELFF TGTGCCAGCAGCTTGGCCCTAGCGGGAGAGAACACCGGGGAGCTGTTTTTT
. TRBJ2-5 TRBV29-1 TRBD1 CSVVRDSQETQYF TGCAGCGTTGTCCGGGACAGCCAAGAGACCCAGTACTTC
. TRBJ2-7 TRBV6-5 TRBD2 CASSKREFYEQYF TGTGCCAGCAGTAAGCGGGAGTTCTACGAGCAGTACTTC
. TRBJ1-1 TRBV11-1 TRBD1 CASSLSQGGTNTEAFF TGTGCCAGCAGCTTAAGCCAGGGGGGGACGAACACTGAAGCTTTCTTT
once TRBJ2-5 TRBV30 . CAWSVHRQQETQYF TGTGCCTGGAGTGTACACAGGCAGCAAGAGACCCAGTACTTC
. TRBJ2-1 TRBV19 TRBD2 CASSKTSGSLHNEQFF TGTGCCAGTAGTAAGACTAGCGGGAGCCTCCACAATGAGCAGTTCTTC
. TRBJ2-3 TRBV10-3 . CAISVGSTDTQYF TGTGCCATCAGTGTCGGCAGCACAGATACGCAGTATTTT
. TRBJ2-1 TRBV5-4 . CASSQGDSDVRYNEQFF TGTGCCAGCAGCCAAGGGGACTCTGACGTACGCTACAATGAGCAGTTCTTC
. TRBJ2-1 TRBV5-1 . CASTKGGVGGRPNEQFF TGCGCCAGCACCAAAGGGGGAGTCGGGGGCAGGCCCAATGAGCAGTTCTTC
. TRBJ2-1 TRBV2 . CASSEGRLAVSYNEQFF TGTGCCAGCAGTGAAGGTAGGCTAGCTGTATCCTACAATGAGCAGTTCTTC
. TRBJ1-1 TRBV5-1 TRBD1 CASSLGTGNLYTEAFF TGCGCCAGCAGCTTAGGGACAGGGAATTTGTATACTGAAGCTTTCTTT
. TRBJ2-4 TRBV7-2 TRBD1 CASSFDGTVKNIQYF TGTGCCAGCAGCTTCGACGGGACAGTCAAAAACATTCAGTACTTC
. TRBJ2-7 TRBV27 . CASSRQGVRVADEQYF TGTGCCAGCAGTAGGCAGGGGGTTCGGGTAGCGGATGAGCAGTACTTC
. TRBJ2-5 TRBV6-1 TRBD1 CASSPTGQETQYF TGTGCCAGCAGTCCGACAGGGCAGGAGACCCAGTACTTC
few TRBJ2-7 TRBV7-9 . CASRQLATYEQYF TGTGCCAGCAGACAACTAGCCACTTACGAGCAGTACTTC
. TRBJ2-3 TRBV2 TRBD2 CASSVTSRSTDTQYF TGTGCCAGCAGTGTGACTAGCAGATCCACAGATACGCAGTATTTT
. TRBJ2-5 TRBV21-1 . CASTYKGQGYQETQYF TGTGCCAGCACATATAAAGGACAGGGGTACCAAGAGACCCAGTACTTC
. TRBJ2-7 TRBV28 TRBD2 CASISSGSSYEQYF TGTGCCAGCATTTCTAGCGGGAGCTCCTACGAGCAGTACTTC
. TRBJ2-5 TRBV5-4 . CASSPDTLGYQETQYF TGTGCCAGCAGCCCAGACACTTTGGGCTACCAAGAGACCCAGTACTTC
. TRBJ2-1 TRBV6-5 TRBD2 CASSRLAGGGNEQFF TGTGCCAGCAGCCGACTAGCGGGAGGGGGCAATGAGCAGTTCTTC
. TRBJ2-6 TRBV5-4 . CASSQAEEGGTGANVLTF TGTGCCAGCAGCCAAGCCGAGGAGGGGGGAACTGGGGCCAACGTCCTGACTTTC
. TRBJ2-1 TRBV14 . CASSFRSRLGGYNEQFF TGTGCCAGCAGCTTCCGCTCTAGACTAGGGGGCTACAATGAGCAGTTCTTC
. TRBJ2-2 TRBV6-4 TRBD2 CASSPLAGTTGELFF TGTGCCAGCAGTCCACTAGCGGGTACAACCGGGGAGCTGTTTTTT
. TRBJ1-1 TRBV11-2 TRBD1 CASSWGQAEAFF TGTGCCAGCAGCTGGGGACAGGCTGAAGCTTTCTTT
. TRBJ2-7 TRBV2 . CASRTQPRDHEQYF TGTGCCAGCAGGACCCAACCCCGGGACCACGAGCAGTACTTC
. TRBJ2-5 TRBV6-1 TRBD2 CASRGTSGEQETQYF TGTGCCAGCAGGGGGACTAGCGGGGAACAAGAGACCCAGTACTTC
. TRBJ2-1 TRBV5-1 . CASSPPHPYNEQFF TGCGCCAGCAGCCCACCACACCCCTACAATGAGCAGTTCTTC
. TRBJ2-1 TRBV4-2 . CASSQGESPSYNEQFF TGTGCCAGCAGCCAAGGGGAGTCCCCCTCCTACAATGAGCAGTTCTTC
. TRBJ2-7 TRBV6-6 . CASARPSAKASYEQYF TGTGCCAGCGCCCGGCCTAGCGCCAAGGCGTCCTACGAGCAGTACTTC
. TRBJ1-1 TRBV18 . CASSRGGNTEAFF TGTGCCAGCTCACGTGGGGGGAACACTGAAGCTTTCTTT
. TRBJ1-3 TRBV19 . CASQTRQGYGNTIYF TGTGCCAGCCAGACCCGTCAGGGGTATGGAAACACCATATATTTT
. TRBJ2-1 TRBV11-3 TRBD2 CASSLGSLAGVNEQFF TGTGCCAGCAGCTTAGGCAGTCTAGCGGGAGTCAATGAGCAGTTCTTC
. TRBJ2-1 TRBV4-3 TRBD2 CASSQGTSLGEQFF TGCGCCAGCAGCCAAGGGACTAGTCTCGGTGAGCAGTTCTTC
. TRBJ2-7 TRBV27 TRBD2 CASSAGTSGSHEQYF TGTGCCAGCAGTGCGGGGACTAGCGGGTCCCACGAGCAGTACTTC
. TRBJ2-5 TRBV2 TRBD2 CASSEETAGGLWETQYF TGTGCCAGCAGTGAAGAAACCGCGGGGGGGTTGTGGGAGACCCAGTACTTC
. TRBJ1-2 TRBV6-5 . CASSYDSGGYTF TGTGCCAGCAGTTACGACAGCGGCGGCTACACCTTC
. TRBJ2-2 TRBV2 . CASVVGVTGELFF TGTGCCAGCGTTGTGGGAGTAACCGGGGAGCTGTTTTTT
once TRBJ1-3 TRBV10-1 . CATSEHSSSGNTIYF TGCGCCACGTCAGAACATTCTTCCTCTGGAAACACCATATATTTT
. TRBJ1-1 TRBV5-6 . CASSLDQTNTEAFF TGTGCCAGCAGCTTGGACCAGACGAACACTGAAGCTTTCTTT
. TRBJ2-1 TRBV30 TRBD1 CAWQGPGGSYNEQFF TGTGCCTGGCAGGGCCCAGGGGGCTCCTACAATGAGCAGTTCTTC
once TRBJ2-7 TRBV5-1 . CASSSEYPYEQYF TGCGCCAGCAGCTCGGAGTACCCCTACGAGCAGTACTTC
. TRBJ2-3 TRBV10-1 TRBD2 CASSEGPRLAADTQYF TGCGCCAGCAGTGAGGGTCCCAGACTAGCGGCAGATACGCAGTATTTT